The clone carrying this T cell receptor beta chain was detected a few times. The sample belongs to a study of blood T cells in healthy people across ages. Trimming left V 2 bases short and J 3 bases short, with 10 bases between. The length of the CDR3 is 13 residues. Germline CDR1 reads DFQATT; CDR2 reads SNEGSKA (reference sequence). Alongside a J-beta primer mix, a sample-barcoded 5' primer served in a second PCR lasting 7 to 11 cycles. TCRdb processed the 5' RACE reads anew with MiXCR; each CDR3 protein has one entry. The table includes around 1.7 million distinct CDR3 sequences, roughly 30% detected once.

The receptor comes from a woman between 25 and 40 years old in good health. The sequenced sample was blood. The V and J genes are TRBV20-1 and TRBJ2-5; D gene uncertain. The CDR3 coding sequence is TGCAGTGCTAGAATTTGGGCTGAAGAGACCCAGTACTTC. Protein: CSARIWAEETQYF.